This record looks at one T cell receptor (beta chain) sequence and its context. In the source study's methods: Nucleated cell counts were estimated from reference gene primer amplification. The protocol was immunoSEQ multiplex PCR, while the TCRdb copy is restricted to in-frame clones and leaves out a portion. The V and J calls and clone size are taken from that table; D and trimming were inferred from the DNA. Here the sample spans roughly 36,000 clones, 80% to 90% being singletons. This sample was taken from a study of blood T cell repertoires in COVID-19. Study summary: COVID-19 samples, acute and convalescent, were from the United States, Italy and Spain. T cells, B-cell-depleted T cells, or PBMCs provided the cDNA or gDNA that served as material.

Sequencing used peripheral blood. The receptor's source is a man aged 50-60 years with active or convalescent COVID-19.

CDR3 loop: CASSLARAVPGELFF. CDR3 bases: TGCGCCAGCAGCTTGGCCAGGGCGGTCCCCGGGGAGCTGTTTTTT. This chain links TRBV5-1 with TRBJ2-2, with a possible D match to TRBD1 (5 bases). The CDR3 spans 15 residues. CDR1 SGHRS and CDR2 YFSETQ come from the germline V gene. V gave up 0 bases and J gave up 6 bases, with 12 bases separating them.